A selection of T cell receptor beta chains follows, all from one sample in a study of CD8 T cells in Susac syndrome. TCRdb recomputed calls from the immunoSEQ multiplex PCR reads with MiXCR, one row per CDR3 protein. This sample yields under 20,000 distinct CDR3 sequences, of which 90% to 95% are seen a single time; more than 0.2% belongs to the top ten. Sequenced sample: CD8+ T cells from PBMCs. Receptor source: a human donor in good health. Both conserved end residues are part of each CDR3. The D gene is left open where the match is weak. Size is stated for part of the rows, as once, few or many counts, or as a class when the clone is expanded.

J gene | D gene | clone size | V gene | CDR3 DNA | CDR3 protein
TRBJ2-7 | - | - | TRBV5-1 | TGCGCCAGCAGCCTGCGGACCGAAACCTACGAGCAGTACTTC | CASSLRTETYEQYF
TRBJ2-2 | - | - | TRBV6-5 | TGTGCCAGCAGTTACTCGATGGGACAAAACACCGGGGAGCTGTTTTTT | CASSYSMGQNTGELFF
TRBJ2-2 | - | - | TRBV28 | TGTGCCAGCAGGGGGTGGCTAGAGATCGGGGAGCTGTTTTTT | CASRGWLEIGELFF
TRBJ2-1 | TRBD1 | - | TRBV24-1 | TGTGCCACCAGTGATTTGCCCCGGGACAGAGACAATGAGCAGTTCTTC | CATSDLPRDRDNEQFF
TRBJ2-1 | TRBD2 | - | TRBV12-3/TRBV12-4 | TGTGCCAGCATTGCGGGAGCGGTGTCCTACAATGAGCAGTTCTTC | CASIAGAVSYNEQFF
TRBJ2-1 | - | - | TRBV20-1 | TGCAGTGTGGGGACACGAGGTTACAATGAGCAGTTCTTC | CSVGTRGYNEQFF
TRBJ2-7 | - | - | TRBV27 | TGTGCCAGCAGCCCCTCCCCCGGGACTCCCATCAGGCCCACCTACTTC | CASSPSPGTPIRPTYF
TRBJ1-1 | - | - | TRBV12-3/TRBV12-4 | TGTGCCAGCAGTGACTTGCAGGGACCCGAAGCTTTCTTT | CASSDLQGPEAFF
TRBJ2-6 | - | - | TRBV19 | TGTGCCACCCTAAGCCCAGGCCTACTCTCTGGGGCCAACGTCCTGACTTTC | CATLSPGLLSGANVLTF
TRBJ2-1 | TRBD2 | - | TRBV7-9 | TGTGCCAGCAGCCCCCCCTGGACTAGCGGGGGAAACAATGAGCAGTTCTTC | CASSPPWTSGGNNEQFF
TRBJ2-2 | - | - | TRBV21-1 | TGTGCCAGCAGCAGTTGGGGCAGGGATCCGAACACCGGGGAGCTGTTTTTT | CASSSWGRDPNTGELFF
TRBJ1-1 | - | - | TRBV30 | TGTGCCTGGAGCCTCTCGCAGAACACTGAAGCTTTCTTT | CAWSLSQNTEAFF
TRBJ1-2 | TRBD1 | - | TRBV14 | TGTGCCAGCAGCCTGGGGACAGTTACCCTCTATGGCTACACCTTC | CASSLGTVTLYGYTF
TRBJ1-1 | - | - | TRBV7-9 | TGTGCCAGCAGCTTAGGGGCGCCCACTGAAGCTTTCTTT | CASSLGAPTEAFF
TRBJ2-6 | - | - | TRBV13 | TGTGCCAGCAGCTTAGAAGGGTCCCACGTCCTGACTTTC | CASSLEGSHVLTF
TRBJ2-5 | - | - | TRBV24-1 | TGTGCCACGAATAGCGGAAACCAAGAGACCCAGTACTTC | CATNSGNQETQYF
TRBJ1-1 | TRBD1 | - | TRBV19 | TGTGCCAGTCGTCAGGGGGGGACTGAAGCTTTCTTT | CASRQGGTEAFF
TRBJ1-1 | - | few | TRBV7-8 | TGTGCCAGCAGCACCTACGGACCCGTGGAAGCTTTCTTT | CASSTYGPVEAFF
TRBJ1-1 | - | - | TRBV12-5 | TGTGCTAGTGCGGCGGGGCGCACTGAAGCTTTCTTT | CASAAGRTEAFF
TRBJ1-2 | - | - | TRBV7-9 | TGTGCCAGCAGCTTAGTTGATGGCTACACCTTC | CASSLVDGYTF
TRBJ2-7 | TRBD2 | - | TRBV27 | TGTGCCAGCAGTCCTTCGGCGGGAGGAGCGACCTACGAGCAGTACTTC | CASSPSAGGATYEQYF
TRBJ2-1 | - | - | TRBV3-1 | TGTGCCAGCAGCCAGGGCCACGGCTTGAAAGAATACAATGAGCAGTTCTTC | CASSQGHGLKEYNEQFF